This T cell receptor (beta chain) emerged from a study of cytomegalovirus exposure and HLA in healthy donors. Broader study findings: Through in vitro validation, a few CMV-associated chains were shown to be specific for CMV antigens. Sequencing artifact likely explains a cluster of highly shared sequence variants.

Each donor was healthy, and each was a bone marrow donor. PCR involved 60 Vbeta and 13 Jbeta primers. Method: immunoSEQ multiplex PCR; TCRdb's copy keeps in-frame clones and lacks some. The sample comprises about 59,000 clones, under 80% of which are singletons, and 6.8% rests with the top ten. For this clone: Antigen unknown.

The material sequenced was PBMCs. The sequence was obtained from a man in his thirties or forties in good health and CMV-seropositive.

The CDR3 DNA reads as TGCAGCGTTGACCGATACGGGACAGGGGATAACGAGCAGTACTTC. This translates into CSVDRYGTGDNEQYF. The chain links TRBV29-1 to TRBJ2-7; TRBD1 matches 10 bases. Germline CDR1 SQVTM, CDR2 ANQGSEA. CDR3 size: 15 residues. The J segment lost 5 bases and the V segment lost 3 bases, leaving 10 bases of the junction unmatched.